This TCR beta chain was recorded in a study of T cells expressing NK-cell markers. Reanalyzing the 5' RACE reads, TCRdb keeps one entry per CDR3 protein, without DNA. Its listing shows about 140 distinct CDR3 sequences. Germline V gene data show CDR1 as SGHAT and CDR2 as FQNNGV. This CDR3 comprises 15 residues. This clonotype is medium-sized (0.01 to 0.1%) by frequency. Its antigen is undetermined. Broader study findings: For over 5 donors, the dominant NKG2C+ clonotypes made up roughly 1.0-7.0% of their CD8+ T cells.

Sequencing used blood T cells: a sorted CD56 or NKG2C T cell subset, CD4+ or CD8+ T cells, or bulk PBMC T cells (not recorded which). The clonotype comes from a woman between 18 and 69 years old in good health. This chain uses TRBV11-2 with TRBJ2-1; TCRdb outputs TRBD1, but without DNA this stays unchecked. The CDR3 here is CASSLSGGPYNEQFF. Looking up the rest from reference TRBV11-2 and TRBJ2-1 gives the full variable domain: EAGVAQSPRYKIIEKRQSVAFWCNPISGHATLYWYQQILGQGPKLLIQFQNNGVVDDSQLPKDRFSAERLKGVDSTLKIQPAKLEDSAVYLCASSLSGGPYNEQFFGPGTRLTVL.